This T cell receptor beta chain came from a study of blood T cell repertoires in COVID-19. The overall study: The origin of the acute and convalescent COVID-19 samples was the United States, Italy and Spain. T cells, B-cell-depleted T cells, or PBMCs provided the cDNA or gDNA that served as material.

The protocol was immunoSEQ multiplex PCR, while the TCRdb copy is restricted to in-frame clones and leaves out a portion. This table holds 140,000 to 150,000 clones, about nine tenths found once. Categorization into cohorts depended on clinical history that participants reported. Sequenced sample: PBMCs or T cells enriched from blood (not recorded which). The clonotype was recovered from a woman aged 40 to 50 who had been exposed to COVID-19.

The CDR3 here is CAISEARGSNQPQHF. CDR3 nucleotides: TGTGCCATCAGTGAGGCTCGGGGGAGCAATCAGCCCCAGCATTTT. This chain links TRBV10-3 with TRBJ1-5, with D perhaps matching TRBD1 (5 bases). Germline loops: CDR1 ENHRY, CDR2 SYGVKD. The CDR3 consists of 15 residues. The ends were cut back, 2 bases at V and 1 base at J, with 9 bases in the middle.